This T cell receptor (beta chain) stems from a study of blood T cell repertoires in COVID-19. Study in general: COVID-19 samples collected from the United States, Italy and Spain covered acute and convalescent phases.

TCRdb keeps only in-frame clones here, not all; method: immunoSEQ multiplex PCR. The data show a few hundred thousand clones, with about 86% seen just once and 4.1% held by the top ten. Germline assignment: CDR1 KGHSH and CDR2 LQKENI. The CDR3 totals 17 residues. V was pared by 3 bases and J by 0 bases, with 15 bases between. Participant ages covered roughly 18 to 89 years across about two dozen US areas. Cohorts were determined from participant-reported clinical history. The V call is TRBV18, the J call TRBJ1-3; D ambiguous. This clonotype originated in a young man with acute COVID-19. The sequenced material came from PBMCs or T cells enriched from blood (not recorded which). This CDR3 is CASSPPGRGYSGNTIYF. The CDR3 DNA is TGTGCCAGCTCACCTCCCGGACGGGGTTACTCTGGAAACACCATATATTTT.